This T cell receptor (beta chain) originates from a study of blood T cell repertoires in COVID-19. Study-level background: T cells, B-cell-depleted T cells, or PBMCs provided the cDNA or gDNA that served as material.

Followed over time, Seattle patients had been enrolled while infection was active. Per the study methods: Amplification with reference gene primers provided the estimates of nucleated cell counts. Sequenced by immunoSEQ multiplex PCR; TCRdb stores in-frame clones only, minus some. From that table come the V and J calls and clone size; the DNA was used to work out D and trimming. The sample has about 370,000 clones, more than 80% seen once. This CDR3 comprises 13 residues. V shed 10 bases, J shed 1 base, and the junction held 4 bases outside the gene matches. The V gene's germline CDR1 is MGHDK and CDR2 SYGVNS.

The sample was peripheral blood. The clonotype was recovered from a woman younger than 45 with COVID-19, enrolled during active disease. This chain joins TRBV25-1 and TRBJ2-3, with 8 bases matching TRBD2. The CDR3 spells CATTSGGTDTQYF. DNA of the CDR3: TGTGCCACCACTAGCGGCGGCACAGATACGCAGTATTTT.